Sequencing of this T cell receptor beta chain was carried out in a study of CD8+ T cells in alopecia areata. About the study: Treatment of the treated patients consisted of oral tofacitinib, 5 to 10 mg twice daily. Study results and caveats: Among the 100 top clones, expanded CD8+ clones, like scalp clonality, were significantly decreased by tofacitinib.

The CDR3 loop spans 15 amino acids. Germline values: CDR1 SGHTA, CDR2 FQGNSA. Trimming cost V 3 bases and J 0 bases; bases outside gene matches: 1. Remarks on this clone: Its antigen is not identified.

cDNA serving as the sequencing template came from extracted, reverse transcribed RNA. Assay: immunoSEQ multiplex PCR; the TCRdb copy retains only in-frame clones and omits some. The sample shows about 200,000 clones, under 80% of them seen only once. Treatment defined: oral pan-JAK inhibitor, 5-10 mg twice daily. Isolation of CD4+ and CD8+ T cells from PBMCs was achieved by sorting. The receptor comes from a human donor with alopecia areata. This chain uses TRBV7-2 with TRBJ1-4; 7 nucleotides line up with TRBD1. The specimen was CD4+ T cells sorted from blood, collected between weeks 47 and 50, from a patient treated with tofacitinib. DNA for the CDR3: TGTGCCAGCAGCTTCCAGGGGGCAACTAATGAAAAACTGTTTTTT. It translates to CASSFQGATNEKLFF.